This T cell receptor (beta chain) was documented in a study of shared clonotypes between healthy human individuals. Assay: immunoSEQ multiplex PCR; the TCRdb copy retains only in-frame clones and omits some. The sample holds around 1.9 million clones, over 85% seen once. With respect to this clone: Its target is unknown.

The naive CD8 population came from CD45RO-negative cells selected for CCR7, without terminally differentiated effector memory CD45RA+ cells. Notes on the study in general: Naive CD4 clonotype sharing across a handful of donors was roughly 5%.

The TCR comes from a man younger than 30 in good health. Some clones in this sample may be carry-over from other donors' samples. Sequences were obtained from naive CD8+ T cells from PBMCs.

In DNA, the CDR3 is TGCGCCAGCAATTTCGCGGGAGGCTCCTACGAGCAGTACTTC. The encoded protein is CASNFAGGSYEQYF. This chain joins TRBV5-1 and TRBJ2-7; 8 nucleotides match TRBD2. V was pared by 6 bases and J by 0 bases, with 5 bases of the junction left unmatched. The CDR3 consists of 14 residues. Per germline, CDR1 SGHRS and CDR2 YFSETQ.